Listed below are T cell receptor beta chains from one sample, sequenced in a study of long-term antiretroviral therapy in people with HIV. The assay was immunoSEQ multiplex PCR, and TCRdb's table has in-frame clones only and misses some. The profile covers roughly 30,000 clones, with approximately 85% appearing a single time and roughly 3.8% taken by the ten largest. The input for sequencing was unsorted PBMCs, taken 0.8 years before starting antiretroviral therapy. Every receptor here comes from a man between 18 and 29 years old with HIV. Both conserved end residues are part of each CDR3. Fields, in order: D gene, V gene, clone size, J gene, CDR3 DNA, CDR3 protein. D genes are given only for firm matches. Some rows have no size entry. The others give once, few or many, or a class for an expanded clone.

D gene: -; V gene: TRBV5-1; clone size: -; J gene: TRBJ2-2; CDR3 DNA: TGCGCCAGCAGAGGGACCGGGGAGCTGTTTTTT; CDR3 protein: CASRGTGELFF
D gene: -; V gene: TRBV4-3; clone size: -; J gene: TRBJ2-1; CDR3 DNA: TGCGCCAGCAGCCAAGATCGGCTAGGCGATGAGCAGTTCTTC; CDR3 protein: CASSQDRLGDEQFF
D gene: -; V gene: TRBV5-1; clone size: -; J gene: TRBJ2-5; CDR3 DNA: TGCGCCAGCAGCCCGGACAGTCTGGAGACCCAGTACTTC; CDR3 protein: CASSPDSLETQYF
D gene: -; V gene: TRBV25-1; clone size: -; J gene: TRBJ2-7; CDR3 DNA: TGTGCCAGCAGTGAATCTGACAGAACCTACGAGCAGTACTTC; CDR3 protein: CASSESDRTYEQYF
D gene: TRBD2; V gene: TRBV18; clone size: once; J gene: TRBJ2-1; CDR3 DNA: TGTGCCAGCTCACCAGGGAGCGGGAGTTTAGTTGAGCAGTTCTTC; CDR3 protein: CASSPGSGSLVEQFF
D gene: TRBD1; V gene: TRBV2; clone size: -; J gene: TRBJ2-7; CDR3 DNA: TGTGCCAGCAGTGAAGGGACAGGGTCCCCCGAGCAGTACTTC; CDR3 protein: CASSEGTGSPEQYF
D gene: -; V gene: TRBV4-3; clone size: -; J gene: TRBJ2-7; CDR3 DNA: TGCGCCAGCAGCCAAGGGACTCCGGGCTCCGAAGGTGAAGAGCAGTACTTC; CDR3 protein: CASSQGTPGSEGEEQYF
D gene: -; V gene: TRBV9; clone size: once; J gene: TRBJ1-1; CDR3 DNA: TGTGCCAGCAGCGGAGATTCAGGGAACACTGAAGCTTTCTTT; CDR3 protein: CASSGDSGNTEAFF
D gene: -; V gene: TRBV4-1; clone size: once; J gene: TRBJ2-2; CDR3 DNA: TGCGCCAGCAGCCAGGGTGTGCGCGGGGAGCTGTTTTTT; CDR3 protein: CASSQGVRGELFF
D gene: -; V gene: TRBV30; clone size: few; J gene: TRBJ1-5; CDR3 DNA: TGTGCCTGGAGTGTTTTCGGTGCTCAGCCCCAGCATTTT; CDR3 protein: CAWSVFGAQPQHF
D gene: TRBD1; V gene: TRBV23-1; clone size: -; J gene: TRBJ2-7; CDR3 DNA: TGCGCCAGCAGTCATCAGGACAGGGCGAGCGAGCAGTACTTC; CDR3 protein: CASSHQDRASEQYF
D gene: TRBD2; V gene: TRBV14; clone size: -; J gene: TRBJ2-7; CDR3 DNA: TGTGCCAGCAGCCCCCCTCTTAGCGGGAGGGCAACCTACGAGCAGTACTTC; CDR3 protein: CASSPPLSGRATYEQYF
D gene: -; V gene: TRBV5-1; clone size: once; J gene: TRBJ2-3; CDR3 DNA: TGCGCCAGCAAGACAGGGACTAACACAGATACGCAGTATTTT; CDR3 protein: CASKTGTNTDTQYF
D gene: -; V gene: TRBV7-2; clone size: -; J gene: TRBJ2-7; CDR3 DNA: TGTGCCAGCAGCTTGGGCCCAAATCTATTATACGAGCAGTACTTC; CDR3 protein: CASSLGPNLLYEQYF
D gene: TRBD1; V gene: TRBV9; clone size: -; J gene: TRBJ1-1; CDR3 DNA: TGTGCCAGCAGCGTAGGGACAGGGGGCAAGGCGAGAAACACTGAAGCTTTCTTT; CDR3 protein: CASSVGTGGKARNTEAFF
D gene: TRBD2; V gene: TRBV10-3; clone size: -; J gene: TRBJ2-7; CDR3 DNA: TGTGCCCCCTCCCGGTTGTCGGGAGGTTACGAGCAGTACTTC; CDR3 protein: CAPSRLSGGYEQYF
D gene: -; V gene: TRBV4-1; clone size: -; J gene: TRBJ2-7; CDR3 DNA: TGCGCCAGCAGCCCTGGGGGGCGGGGCTACGAGCAGTACTTC; CDR3 protein: CASSPGGRGYEQYF
D gene: -; V gene: TRBV5-1; clone size: once; J gene: TRBJ2-2; CDR3 DNA: TGCGCCAGCAGCTCCGACAGGATGGGGACCGGGGAGCTGTTTTTT; CDR3 protein: CASSSDRMGTGELFF
D gene: -; V gene: TRBV5-1; clone size: -; J gene: TRBJ1-1; CDR3 DNA: TGCGCCAGCAGCTTGGAAGATTGGGCGTCTAATGAAGCTTTCTTT; CDR3 protein: CASSLEDWASNEAFF
D gene: -; V gene: TRBV9; clone size: -; J gene: TRBJ1-2; CDR3 DNA: TGTGCCAGCAGCCCGATAAGGGAGGTGTACTATGGCTACACCTTC; CDR3 protein: CASSPIREVYYGYTF
D gene: TRBD1; V gene: TRBV29-1; clone size: -; J gene: TRBJ1-2; CDR3 DNA: TGCAGCGTTGAAGATCTGGGACAGGGACACTATGGCTACACCTTC; CDR3 protein: CSVEDLGQGHYGYTF
D gene: -; V gene: TRBV11-1; clone size: -; J gene: TRBJ2-2; CDR3 DNA: TGTGCCAGCAGCTTAAAGTCTCACGGGGAGCTGTTTTTT; CDR3 protein: CASSLKSHGELFF
D gene: TRBD1; V gene: TRBV5-8; clone size: -; J gene: TRBJ1-4; CDR3 DNA: TGTGCCAGCAGCCTTGGACAGGTTGCAACTAATGAAAAACTGTTTTTT; CDR3 protein: CASSLGQVATNEKLFF
D gene: -; V gene: TRBV5-4; clone size: few; J gene: TRBJ1-2; CDR3 DNA: TGTGCCATCTCCTATGGATTTGAGAGCTACACCTTC; CDR3 protein: CAISYGFESYTF
D gene: -; V gene: TRBV9; clone size: -; J gene: TRBJ2-2; CDR3 DNA: TGTGCCAGCAGCGCCCTGGGACCGAACACCGGGGAGCTGTTTTTT; CDR3 protein: CASSALGPNTGELFF
D gene: -; V gene: TRBV20-1; clone size: -; J gene: TRBJ2-1; CDR3 DNA: TGCAGTGCTACTTACCTCAATGAGCAGTTCTTC; CDR3 protein: CSATYLNEQFF
D gene: TRBD1; V gene: TRBV6-6; clone size: -; J gene: TRBJ1-2; CDR3 DNA: TGTGCCAGCAGGTTGACAGGGGCAAATGGCTACACCTTC; CDR3 protein: CASRLTGANGYTF
D gene: -; V gene: TRBV7-3; clone size: -; J gene: TRBJ2-1; CDR3 DNA: TGTGCCAGCAGCCTCACTGTACCGCATGAGCAGTTCTTC; CDR3 protein: CASSLTVPHEQFF
D gene: TRBD1; V gene: TRBV30; clone size: -; J gene: TRBJ2-2; CDR3 DNA: TGTGCCTGGAGGGATGGACAGGGGGGCACCGGGGAGCTGTTTTTT; CDR3 protein: CAWRDGQGGTGELFF
D gene: -; V gene: TRBV4-3; clone size: -; J gene: TRBJ2-2; CDR3 DNA: TGCGCCAGCAGTCGGAAACAGAACACCGGGGAGCTGTTTTTT; CDR3 protein: CASSRKQNTGELFF
D gene: -; V gene: TRBV7-9; clone size: -; J gene: TRBJ1-3; CDR3 DNA: TGTGCCAGCAGCCGTCTGGGATTGGGAAACACCATATATTTT; CDR3 protein: CASSRLGLGNTIYF